A selection of T cell receptor beta chains follows, all from one sample in a study of cytomegalovirus exposure and HLA in healthy donors. Data came from immunoSEQ multiplex PCR; TCRdb stores just in-frame clones and leaves some out. The sample consists of more than 140,000 clones, about 64% of them appearing once. Sequences were obtained from PBMCs. Receptors originate from a woman younger than 45 in good health and CMV-seropositive. CDR3s include the opening cysteine and the closing phenylalanine or tryptophan. The D gene is left open where the match is weak. Size tells how often a clone was seen (once, few, many) or the class of an expanded clone, and some rows leave it out.

TGTGCCAGCAGCGTACAAAGCGGGGGGGCCAGGGAGCAGTTCTTC	CASSVQSGGAREQFF	NA	TRBD2	TRBV9	TRBJ2-1
TGTGCCAGCAGTGAATTGGGGGGACTAGCGATCTACGAGCAGTACTTC	CASSELGGLAIYEQYF	NA	TRBD2	TRBV25-1	TRBJ2-7
TGTGCCAGTAGTTCCCGACTAGCGGGAGAGACCCAGTACTTC	CASSSRLAGETQYF	NA	TRBD2	TRBV19	TRBJ2-5
TGTGCCAGCAGTGAGCAGGGGATCACCTACAATGAGCAGTTCTTC	CASSEQGITYNEQFF	NA	NA	TRBV2	TRBJ2-1
TGTGCCAGCAGCTTAGCGCAAGACAGCGCGAACTATGGCTACACCTTC	CASSLAQDSANYGYTF	few	NA	TRBV7-9	TRBJ1-2
TGTGCCAGCAGAGCAGGGGCGGCCAAAAACATTCAGTACTTC	CASRAGAAKNIQYF	NA	NA	TRBV6-1	TRBJ2-4
TGTGCCAGCAGCCCTCGACTAGCGGGGGGAGCCCGGGATACGCAGTATTTT	CASSPRLAGGARDTQYF	few	TRBD2	TRBV11-2	TRBJ2-3
TGTGCCAGTCGGATGCTAGCGGGAGGTTCCAAAAACATTCAGTACTTC	CASRMLAGGSKNIQYF	NA	TRBD2	TRBV19	TRBJ2-4
TGTGCCAGCAGTTTTCTCGCCCCGTCGAAGGGGGGCTACACCTTC	CASSFLAPSKGGYTF	NA	NA	TRBV27	TRBJ1-2
TGTGCCATCAGTGAGCCGCCGTATGCGGCAAACTATGGCTACACCTTC	CAISEPPYAANYGYTF	NA	NA	TRBV10-3	TRBJ1-2
TGTGCCAGCAGTGGGACAGGGGGCAATCAGCCCCAGCATTTT	CASSGTGGNQPQHF	NA	TRBD1	TRBV2	TRBJ1-5
TGTGCCAGCGGGGCGTCAAACTATGGCTACACCTTC	CASGASNYGYTF	NA	NA	TRBV2	TRBJ1-2
TGCGCCAGCAGCCAAGTCTGGACTAGCGGGAGTATGACGGTCCACTACGAGCAGTACTTC	CASSQVWTSGSMTVHYEQYF	few	TRBD2	TRBV4-1	TRBJ2-7
TGTGCCAGCAGTCCACAGGGTTTGGGCTACAATGAGCAGTTCTTC	CASSPQGLGYNEQFF	NA	NA	TRBV27	TRBJ2-1
TGTGCCAGCAGCTCTCCTGGGGGGGGTTTATTCAATGAGCAGTTCTTC	CASSSPGGGLFNEQFF	NA	TRBD2	TRBV7-9	TRBJ2-1
TGTGCCATCAGTCGACAGGGCACGAACACTGAAGCTTTCTTT	CAISRQGTNTEAFF	NA	TRBD1	TRBV10-3	TRBJ1-1
TGTGCCAGCAGCCTCCCGGGATCACCCCTCCACTTT	CASSLPGSPLHF	few	NA	TRBV9	TRBJ1-6
TGTGCCAGCTACCCGCACGGAGACTCCTACAATGAGCAGTTCTTC	CASYPHGDSYNEQFF	NA	NA	TRBV28	TRBJ2-1
TGTGCCAGCAGCATCCCTAGCGGGAGGAGGTCAGATACGCAGTATTTT	CASSIPSGRRSDTQYF	NA	TRBD2	TRBV7-9	TRBJ2-3
TGTGCCAGCAGCCGGACAGCACTCCACAATGAGCAGTTCTTC	CASSRTALHNEQFF	NA	NA	TRBV11-2	TRBJ2-1
TGCGCCAGCAGCGCGCTTCCAGGAAACACCATATATTTT	CASSALPGNTIYF	once	NA	TRBV5-1	TRBJ1-3
TGTGCCAGCAGTTATGGTCCAGGGATGAACACTGAAGCTTTCTTT	CASSYGPGMNTEAFF	many	NA	TRBV6-5	TRBJ1-1
TGTGCCAGCAGCCCGGGACAGGGGTTTACCAAAAACATTCAGTACTTC	CASSPGQGFTKNIQYF	NA	TRBD1	TRBV5-6	TRBJ2-4
TGTGCCAGCAGCTCTCGACAGGGGTATGAAGCCTTCTTT	CASSSRQGYEAFF	NA	TRBD1	TRBV5-4	TRBJ1-1
TGTGCCAGCAAGCCCGGGGGGGCACAGTTCTTCAACGAGCAGTACTTC	CASKPGGAQFFNEQYF	NA	TRBD2	TRBV5-4	TRBJ2-7
TGTGCCAGCAGTTACTCCGGGGAGGAAGCTTTCTTT	CASSYSGEEAFF	NA	NA	TRBV6-6	TRBJ1-1
TGTGCCAGCAAGGTGGGGCAGGGGACTGAAGCTTTCTTT	CASKVGQGTEAFF	NA	NA	TRBV6-4	TRBJ1-1
TGTGCCAGCAGTGACCACAGGACGGTTGTTAATGAAAAACTGTTTTTT	CASSDHRTVVNEKLFF	NA	NA	TRBV6-1	TRBJ1-4
TGTGCCAGCAGTTACAGGGGGCCCGGGGAGCTGTTTTTT	CASSYRGPGELFF	NA	TRBD1	TRBV7-2	TRBJ2-2
TGCGCCAGCAGCTCTGACAGGGGTGGCTACACCTTC	CASSSDRGGYTF	NA	TRBD1	TRBV5-1	TRBJ1-2
TGTGCCAGCAGTTTGGTACAGTTAAACTATGGCTACACCTTC	CASSLVQLNYGYTF	NA	NA	TRBV28	TRBJ1-2
TGTGCCAGCAGCCAGGTCCGGGACACTCGGATCTACGAGCAGTACTTC	CASSQVRDTRIYEQYF	NA	NA	TRBV14	TRBJ2-7
TGTGCCAGCAGTGATGTAATAGCTTTCTTT	CASSDVIAFF	NA	NA	TRBV25-1	TRBJ1-1
TGCGCCAGCAGCCAAGAAGGGACAGGGGATGAAAAACTGTTTTTT	CASSQEGTGDEKLFF	NA	TRBD1	TRBV4-1	TRBJ1-4
TGCGCCAGCAGTGACCTTCCGGGACTAGTCACAGATACGCAGTATTTT	CASSDLPGLVTDTQYF	once	TRBD2	TRBV10-2	TRBJ2-3
TGTGCCAGCAGCTTAGGACACCTGAACACTGAAGCTTTCTTT	CASSLGHLNTEAFF	few	NA	TRBV13	TRBJ1-1
TGTGCCAGCAGCTTATTGGGGGGAGCTAACTATGGCTACACCTTC	CASSLLGGANYGYTF	NA	NA	TRBV7-9	TRBJ1-2
TGCGCCAGCAGCTCACTTGGGAGGGGTGCAACTAATGAAAAACTGTTTTTT	CASSSLGRGATNEKLFF	NA	NA	TRBV5-1	TRBJ1-4
TGTGCCAGAGGGACTCCCGGGGCCTACGAGCAGTACTTC	CARGTPGAYEQYF	NA	NA	TRBV2	TRBJ2-7
TGCGCCAGCAAGGTCCATACCTCGTCGACACGCTATGGCTACACCTTC	CASKVHTSSTRYGYTF	NA	NA	TRBV5-1	TRBJ1-2
TGCAGCGTCGCAGACCGGCTGACAGTCGGGACCCAGTACTTC	CSVADRLTVGTQYF	NA	NA	TRBV29-1	TRBJ2-5
TGTGCCAGCAGCAAAAGCGTAACCATGGCCTATGGCTACACCTTC	CASSKSVTMAYGYTF	NA	NA	TRBV21-1	TRBJ1-2
TGTGCCAGAGCGGGGGGGCTAAGCAGGTATTTT	CARAGGLSRYF	NA	TRBD2	TRBV9	TRBJ2-3
TGTGCCAGCAGCTTACGGACAGGGGGCGTTCAGACCCAGTACTTC	CASSLRTGGVQTQYF	few	TRBD1	TRBV13	TRBJ2-5
TGTGCCAGACAGCCCTATAATTCACCCCTCCACTTT	CARQPYNSPLHF	NA	NA	TRBV2	TRBJ1-6
TGTGCCAGCAGCCCGTCCAGATCCAGCACAGATACGCAGTATTTT	CASSPSRSSTDTQYF	few	NA	TRBV5-6	TRBJ2-3
TGTGCCTGGAGTGGAGGCGGCTACTACAATGAGCAGTTCTTC	CAWSGGGYYNEQFF	NA	NA	TRBV30	TRBJ2-1
TGCAGCGCTCCGTCCAGGGGGGCTAACACTGAAGCTTTCTTT	CSAPSRGANTEAFF	NA	TRBD1	TRBV29-1	TRBJ1-1